This T cell receptor (beta chain) was documented in a study of blood T cell repertoires in COVID-19. Sequenced by immunoSEQ multiplex PCR; TCRdb stores in-frame clones only, minus some. The table shows 150,000 to 200,000 clones, with 86% occurring only once. The CDR3 extends over 13 amino acids. Looked up from germline, CDR1 is MDHEN and CDR2 is SYDVKM. V lost 7 bases and J lost 1; bases outside the gene matches: 4. The chain is built from TRBV28 and TRBJ2-7; 7 bases agree with TRBD1. The sample taken for sequencing was peripheral blood. This clonotype was obtained from a man aged 55 to 70 with acute or convalescent COVID-19. The CDR3 reads CASKPGGSYEQYF. The CDR3 bases are TGTGCCAGCAAACCAGGGGGTTCCTACGAGCAGTACTTC.